Listed below are T cell receptor beta chains from one sample, sequenced in a study of CD8 T cells in ankylosing spondylitis. Using its own MiXCR run on the 5' RACE reads, TCRdb lists one record per CDR3 protein. This repertoire shows about 160,000 distinct CDR3 sequences, under 45% found once; its top ten account for approximately 14%. Specimen: synovial fluid, either unsorted or a sorted T cell fraction (not recorded which). Receptor source: a male donor with ankylosing spondylitis. Both conserved end residues are part of each CDR3. A D gene is named only where the DNA matches it firmly. The size field is filled for only some rows; it gives once, few, many or a size class.

>NA|TRBJ2-1|many|TRBV14
TGTGCCAGCAGCCACCGAACCGGGTACATAGGGATCAATGAGCAGTTCTTC
CASSHRTGYIGINEQFF
>TRBD2|TRBJ2-7|NA|TRBV7-6
TGTGCCAGCAGCTTAGAACTAGCGGGGTCCTACGAGCAGTACTTC
CASSLELAGSYEQYF
>NA|TRBJ1-5|NA|TRBV18
TGTGCCAGCTCACCCAAGGGTGCCGGTCAGCCCCAGCATTTT
CASSPKGAGQPQHF
>TRBD2|TRBJ2-1|few|TRBV12-3/TRBV12-4
TGTGCCAGCAGTACCGGGACTAGCCTCAATGAGCAGTTCTTC
CASSTGTSLNEQFF
>NA|TRBJ1-2|NA|TRBV29-1
TGCAGCGTTGAAGACCAGGGGAATGGCTACACCTTC
CSVEDQGNGYTF
>NA|TRBJ1-2|NA|TRBV29-1
TGCAGCGTCGGAAGCAGGGAAGTGGTCTATGGCTACACCTTC
CSVGSREVVYGYTF
>NA|TRBJ1-1|NA|TRBV5-4
TGTGCCAGCAGCTTAGAATCTGGGATCACTGAAGCTTTCTTT
CASSLESGITEAFF
>NA|TRBJ1-6|NA|TRBV6-5
TGTGCCAGCAGTTACTATGGCAGGAGCTCCTATAATTCACCCCTCCACTTT
CASSYYGRSSYNSPLHF
>TRBD1|TRBJ2-1|few|TRBV19
TGTGCCAGTAGCCCGACAGGGTGGAATGAGCAGTTCTTC
CASSPTGWNEQFF
>TRBD1|TRBJ1-2|few|TRBV5-6
TGTGCCAGCAGCCTTTGGACAGGGGGCGCACCTAACTATGGCTACACCTTC
CASSLWTGGAPNYGYTF
>TRBD2|TRBJ2-2|few|TRBV6-2/TRBV6-3
TGTGCCAGCAGTTTACTAGCGGGAGTGTACACCGGGGAGCTGTTTTTT
CASSLLAGVYTGELFF
>TRBD1|TRBJ1-1|NA|TRBV12-3/TRBV12-4
TGTGCCAGCAGGTGGACAGGGGGGAGCACTGAAGCTTTCTTT
CASRWTGGSTEAFF
>TRBD1|TRBJ2-4|few|TRBV27
TGTGCCAGCAGCCGGGACAGGCGGCACCAGTACTTC
CASSRDRRHQYF
>NA|TRBJ1-2|few|TRBV24-1
TGTGCCACCAGCGGAAGGGGCGACTATGGCTACACCTTC
CATSGRGDYGYTF
>NA|TRBJ2-1|NA|TRBV5-6
TGTGCCAGCAGCTTGGTCAACTACAATGAGCAGTTCTTC
CASSLVNYNEQFF
>NA|TRBJ2-1|NA|TRBV15
TGTGCCACCAGCAGAGATCAGGGCATCTACAATGAGCAGTTCTTC
CATSRDQGIYNEQFF
>TRBD2|TRBJ2-1|NA|TRBV6-1
TGTGCCAGCAGTCTGCTAGCGGGAGCTATCTACAATGAGCAGTTCTTC
CASSLLAGAIYNEQFF
>NA|TRBJ1-1|NA|TRBV4-1
TGCGCCAGCAGCCAAGGGGGCAGGGGACCTGAAGCTTTCTTT
CASSQGGRGPEAFF
>NA|TRBJ1-1|once|TRBV6-2/TRBV6-3
TGTGCCAGCAGTTACTTCGATCGGGGCCGGACTGAAGCTTTCTTT
CASSYFDRGRTEAFF
>TRBD1|TRBJ2-7|few|TRBV29-1
TGCAGCGTGCCGATCCCCGGGACAGGGGATTCCTACGAGCAGTACTTC
CSVPIPGTGDSYEQYF
>TRBD1|TRBJ2-3|NA|TRBV5-6
TGTGCCAGCAGCTTGGGGGAGGATGAGTCGTGGACAGGGCTGGGAGATACGCAGTATTTT
CASSLGEDESWTGLGDTQYF
>TRBD2|TRBJ2-1|NA|TRBV28
TGTGCCAGCAGTTTGGGGCGGGAGGCCCTCAAAAGATCCTACAATGAGCAGTTCTTC
CASSLGREALKRSYNEQFF
>NA|TRBJ1-1|few|TRBV29-1
TGCAGCGCCATGATGAACACTGAAGCTTTCTTT
CSAMMNTEAFF
>NA|TRBJ1-1|few|TRBV9
TGTGCCAGCAGCGTAGATGGGGCTACGAACACTGAAGCTTTCTTT
CASSVDGATNTEAFF
>TRBD2|TRBJ2-1|many|TRBV12-3/TRBV12-4
TGTGCCAGCAGTCCCTTCAGCGTCCGGGGGGGCGGGGACAATGAGCAGTTCTTC
CASSPFSVRGGGDNEQFF
>NA|TRBJ2-2|few|TRBV5-1
TGCGCCAGCAGCTTTTGGCAGGGGTTCTCCGGGGAGCTGTTTTTT
CASSFWQGFSGELFF
>TRBD1|TRBJ1-1|few|TRBV6-5
TGTGCCAGCAGTTATTCGGTGGGCAGGGGGCGTTGGGTCACTGAAGCTTTCTTT
CASSYSVGRGRWVTEAFF
>TRBD1|TRBJ2-2|NA|TRBV12-3/TRBV12-4
TGTGCCAGCAGGGGGACAGGGGAAGACGGGGAGCTGTTTTTT
CASRGTGEDGELFF